The 9 T cell receptor beta chains presented below share a single source sample, sequenced in a study of blood T cell repertoires in COVID-19. The assay was immunoSEQ multiplex PCR, and TCRdb's table has in-frame clones only and misses some. The table lists 250,000 to 400,000 clones, 85% of them singletons, with about 2% in the top ten. The sample consisted of PBMCs or T cells enriched from blood (not recorded which). These receptors were taken from a woman younger than 45 who had been exposed to COVID-19.

The chain employs TRBV5-4 and TRBJ2-1; D is unresolved. Germline V CDR1 and CDR2: SGHNT, YYREEE (reference sequence). CDR3 length: 11 residues. Trimming pared 2 bases from V and 6 bases from J, leaving 3 bases between. CDR3 residues: CASSFGNEQFF. For the CDR3, the DNA is TGTGCCAGCAGCTTCGGCAATGAGCAGTTCTTC.

CDR3 DNA: TGCGCCAGCAGCCCCGGGACAGGGGATGAGGGCTATGGCTACACCTTC. Its translation: CASSPGTGDEGYGYTF. The chain uses TRBV5-1 and TRBJ1-2; TRBD1 matches 10 bases. The length of the CDR3 is 16 residues. Per germline, CDR1 SGHRS and CDR2 YFSETQ. J lost 4 bases, V lost 4 bases, and 10 bases had no gene match.

The gene calls are TRBV28 and TRBJ2-7; 10 nucleotides agree with TRBD1. The CDR3 is made up of 16 amino acids. V was pared by 5 bases and J by 3 bases, with 10 bases of the junction left unmatched. Germline V CDR1 and CDR2: MDHEN, SYDVKM. The CDR3 reads CASSPPPGQGNYEQYF. CDR3 nucleotide sequence: TGTGCCAGCAGTCCACCTCCGGGACAGGGGAACTACGAGCAGTACTTC.

V usage is TRBV6-4 and J usage is TRBJ2-2; D is unclear. There are 14 residues in the CDR3. Trimming left V 7 bases short and J 4 bases short, with 13 bases between. The germline V gene encodes CDR1 MRHNA and CDR2 SNTAGT. CDR3 sequence: CASMCYSTTGELFF. DNA of the CDR3: TGTGCCAGCATGTGTTACAGTACCACCGGGGAGCTGTTTTTT.

This chain uses TRBV12-3 or TRBV12-4 with TRBJ1-6; the D is unclear. The CDR3 runs to 13 residues. Trimming took 5 bases from V and 11 from J, leaving 13 bases between them. Here the CDR3 reads CASSPEEGAPLHF. In nucleotides, the CDR3 is TGTGCCAGCAGTCCAGAGGAGGGCGCACCCCTCCACTTT.

The gene calls are TRBV27 and TRBJ2-3; TRBD2 matches 9 bases. This CDR3 comprises 18 residues. With 3 bases clipped from V and 4 bases from J, the junction kept 14 bases outside the gene matches. Germline CDR1 is MNHEY and CDR2 is SMNVEV (reference sequence). CDR3 sequence reads: CASSFDLAGTLRSDTQYF. CDR3 coding DNA: TGTGCCAGCAGTTTCGATCTAGCGGGGACCTTACGGTCAGATACGCAGTATTTT.

The chain uses TRBV5-8 and TRBJ2-3; 7 bases line up with TRBD2. Per the germline V gene, CDR1 is SGHTS and CDR2 is YDEGEE. V was clipped by 1 base and J by 11 bases; unmatched bases: 4. The CDR3 is made up of 12 amino acids. CDR3 protein: CASSLMTGGQYF. The CDR3 nucleotides are TGTGCCAGCAGCTTGATGACGGGAGGGCAGTATTTT.

This clone has just one count. V and J are TRBV24-1 and TRBJ2-5, with D perhaps TRBD1 (6 bases). V was trimmed by 4 bases and J by 6 bases, leaving 11 bases between them. CDR3 size: 13 residues. The germline V gene encodes CDR1 KGHDR and CDR2 SFDVKD. Here the CDR3 DNA reads TGTGCCACCAGTGAGCCAGGGGAAAAGACCCAGTACTTC. As protein: CATSEPGEKTQYF.

This clone was seen a few times. This chain joins TRBV4-2 and TRBJ1-1; D is perhaps TRBD1 (5 bases). CDR1 LGHNA and CDR2 YNFKEQ come from the germline V gene. Trimming took off 5 bases at V and 5 bases at J, with 12 bases between the two ends. CDR3 length: 13 residues. Here the CDR3 DNA reads TGTGCCAGCAGCGGGAGGGGTCAGACTGAAGCTTTCTTT. Its translation: CASSGRGQTEAFF.